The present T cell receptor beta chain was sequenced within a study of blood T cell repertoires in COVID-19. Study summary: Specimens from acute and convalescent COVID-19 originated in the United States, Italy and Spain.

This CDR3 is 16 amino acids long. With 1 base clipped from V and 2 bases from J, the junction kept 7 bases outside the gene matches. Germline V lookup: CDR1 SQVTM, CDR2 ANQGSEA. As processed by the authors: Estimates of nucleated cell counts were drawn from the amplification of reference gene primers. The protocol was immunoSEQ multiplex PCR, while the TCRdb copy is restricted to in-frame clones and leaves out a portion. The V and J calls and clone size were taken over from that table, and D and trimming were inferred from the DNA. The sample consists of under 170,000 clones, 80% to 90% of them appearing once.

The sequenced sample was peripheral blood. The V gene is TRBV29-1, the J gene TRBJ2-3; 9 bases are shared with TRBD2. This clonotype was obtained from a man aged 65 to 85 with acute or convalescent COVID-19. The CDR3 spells CSVEGEAGGLTDTQYF. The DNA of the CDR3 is TGCAGCGTTGAAGGGGAAGCGGGAGGCCTCACAGATACGCAGTATTTT.